Each of the 3 T cell receptor beta chains below was sequenced from the same sample in a study of technical replicates of blood from a few donors. This table comes from immunoSEQ multiplex PCR, and its TCRdb copy is limited to in-frame clones, with some not included. The table includes some 74,000 clones, around nine tenths detected once. The sample taken for sequencing was T cells isolated from PBMCs. These receptor sequences come from a human donor in good health.

The CDR3 region has the DNA TGTGCCAGCAGTTATGGGACAGACTATGGCTACACCTTC. It is translated as CASSYGTDYGYTF. J is TRBJ1-2 and V is TRBV6-6, with TRBD1 matching 7 bases. With V trimmed by 3 bases and J by 3 bases, 1 base remained unmatched. Germline CDR1 reads MNHNY; CDR2 reads SVGAGI (reference sequence). The CDR3 is 13 amino acids.

The rearrangement joins TRBV19 to TRBJ2-5; 7 positions match TRBD1. V lost 5 bases and J lost 3; bases outside the gene matches: 9. CDR1 is LNHDA and CDR2 is SQIVND in the germline V gene (reference sequence). This CDR3 comprises 15 residues. CDR3 coding DNA: TGTGCCAGTAGTCCACTGACAGGGAGCGAAGAGACCCAGTACTTC. This sequence encodes CASSPLTGSEETQYF.

This chain connects TRBV19 to TRBJ2-7; maybe TRBD2 (5 bases). This CDR3 contains 13 residues. Germline CDR1 reads LNHDA; CDR2 reads SQIVND (reference sequence). V dropped 5 bases and J dropped 7 bases, with 15 bases sitting between them. CDR3 sequence (DNA): TGTGCCAGTAGTTTCGGACTGGGGAAAGAGCAGTACTTC. Translating it yields CASSFGLGKEQYF.